Following are 17 T cell receptor beta chains from one sample sequenced in a study of cytomegalovirus exposure and HLA in healthy donors. Produced via immunoSEQ multiplex PCR; TCRdb's table is partial and in-frame only. The repertoire holds around 58,000 clones, with roughly 89% as singletons. Material for sequencing was PBMCs. These receptor sequences come from a woman aged 18-35 years in good health and CMV-seronegative.

The rearrangement joins TRBV7-8 to TRBJ2-3; 13 bases fit TRBD2. This CDR3 spans 15 amino acids. Germline V gives CDR1 SGHVS, CDR2 FQNEAQ. J lost 0 bases, V lost 7 bases, and 1 base had no gene match. The CDR3: CASMGLAGSTDTQYF. CDR3 in DNA: TGTGCCAGCATGGGACTAGCGGGAAGCACAGATACGCAGTATTTT. Drawing the rest from reference TRBV7-8 and TRBJ2-3, the complete variable domain is GAGVSQSPRYKVAKRGQDVALRCDPISGHVSLFWYQQALGQGPEFLTYFQNEAQLDKSGLPSDRFFAERPEGSVSTLKIQRTQQEDSAVYLCASMGLAGSTDTQYFGPGTRLTVL.

The chain couples TRBV11-3 to TRBJ1-2; TRBD1 aligns across 9 bases. The CDR3 is made up of 16 amino acids. CDR1 SGHNT and CDR2 YENEEA come from the germline V gene. J gave up 2 bases and V 1 base, and 5 bases lay outside the gene matches. DNA for the CDR3: TGTGCCAGCAGCTTAGCCCAAGGGACAGGGAACTATGGCTACACCTTC. Its translation is CASSLAQGTGNYGYTF.

The rearrangement links TRBV18 to TRBJ2-3; D unclear. Trimming left V 0 bases short and J 1 base short, with 5 bases between. CDR3 length: 14 residues. Germline CDR1 is KGHSH and CDR2 is LQKENI. CDR3 in amino acids: CASSPPLRTDTQYF. The CDR3 nucleotides read TGTGCCAGCTCACCACCTCTACGCACAGATACGCAGTATTTT. The whole variable domain, remainder taken from reference TRBV18 and TRBJ2-3, is NAGVMQNPRHLVRRRGQEARLRCSPMKGHSHVYWYRQLPEEGLKFMVYLQKENIIDESGMPKERFSAEFPKEGPSILRIQQVVRGDSAAYFCASSPPLRTDTQYFGPGTRLTVL.

This chain links TRBV9 with TRBJ1-2; 7 nucleotides align to TRBD1. Germline CDR1 reads SGDLS; CDR2 reads YYNGEE. V dropped 3 bases and J dropped 4; count of bases not matched to a gene: 15. This CDR3 region has 17 residues. The CDR3 nucleotides are TGTGCCAGCAGCGCCCGACAGGGCCACTCTCCCTCCTATGGCTACACCTTC. Its protein product is CASSARQGHSPSYGYTF. Variable domain in full (rest from reference TRBV9 and TRBJ1-2): DSGVTQTPKHLITATGQRVTLRCSPRSGDLSVYWYQQSLDQGLQFLIQYYNGEERAKGNILERFSAQQFPDLHSELNLSSLELGDSALYFCASSARQGHSPSYGYTFGSGTRLTVV.

CDR3 amino acids: CASSQAGTGLNEQYF. CDR3 nucleotide sequence: TGTGCCAGCAGCCAAGCCGGGACAGGGTTAAACGAGCAGTACTTC. The V and J genes are TRBV9 and TRBJ2-7, with 9 bases aligning to TRBD1. This CDR3 contains 15 residues. Germline values: CDR1 SGDLS, CDR2 YYNGEE. Germline trimming cut 4 bases from V and 5 bases from J; bases unmatched to any gene: 10.

This clone appeared once. The chain carries TRBV21-1 and TRBJ2-7; the table gives TRBD2 as D, unverified against the DNA. TRBV21-1 is described as a pseudogene. CDR3 length: 17 amino acids. The CDR3 region has the DNA TGTGCCAGCAGCTCCAAAGTCCCGACGGGGGGCAATACGGAGCAGTACTTC. Amino acid sequence: CASSSKVPTGGNTEQYF.

V and J are TRBV30 and TRBJ1-2; TRBD1 is a possible D gene (5 bases). Trimming removed 7 bases from V and 8 bases from J, with 26 bases in between. CDR1 and CDR2 from the germline V gene are GTSNPN and SVGIG (reference sequence). The CDR3 has 15 amino acids. The CDR3 protein is CASTSFRQGTRGYTF. The CDR3 DNA is TGTGCCTCGACCTCTTTCCGGCAGGGAACGAGGGGCTACACCTTC. The full variable domain, with the rest looked up from reference TRBV30 and TRBJ1-2, is SQTIHQWPATLVQPVGSPLSLECTVEGTSNPNLYWYRQAAGRGLQLLFYSVGIGQISSEVPQNLSASRPQDRQFILSSKKLLLSDSGFYLCASTSFRQGTRGYTFGSGTRLTVV.

The rearrangement joins TRBV2 to TRBJ2-1; D is possibly TRBD1 (6 bases). The CDR3 length is 16 residues. V lost 4 bases and J 8 bases, leaving 21 bases between the germline ends. Germline lookup yields CDR1 SNHLY and CDR2 FYNNEI. The CDR3 DNA reads TGTGCCAGCAGTGGGGGGCTTAAATACTCCCGGGATGAGCAGTTCTTC. It is translated as CASSGGLKYSRDEQFF. Full variable domain (missing parts from reference TRBV2 and TRBJ2-1): EPEVTQTPSHQVTQMGQEVILRCVPISNHLYFYWYRQILGQKVEFLVSFYNNEISEKSEIFDDQFSVERPDGSNFTLKIRSTKLEDSAMYFCASSGGLKYSRDEQFFGPGTRLTVL.

The CDR3 here is CSAGNSNEQFF. CDR3 in DNA: TGCAGTGCTGGTAATAGCAACGAGCAGTTCTTC. The chain couples TRBV20-1 to TRBJ2-1, with unresolved D. V lost 5 bases and J 10 bases, leaving 12 bases between the germline ends. The CDR3 length is 11 residues. CDR1 is DFQATT, CDR2 SNEGSKA, per germline (reference sequence).

The gene calls are TRBV5-1 and TRBJ2-1; possibly TRBD2 for D (6 bases). The CDR3 has 16 amino acids. The V gene's germline CDR1 is SGHRS and CDR2 YFSETQ. Trimming took 6 bases from V and 6 from J, leaving 22 bases between them. CDR3 bases: TGCGCCAGCATCCGGGGGTCTAGCGTCGGAGGCAATGAGCAGTTCTTC. Its protein is CASIRGSSVGGNEQFF.

This chain uses TRBV9 with TRBJ2-5; 12 nucleotides match TRBD2. This CDR3 is 17 amino acids long. Unmatched junction bases numbered 8, after V lost 0 bases and J lost 5 bases. The germline gives CDR1 SGDLS, CDR2 YYNGEE. The CDR3 DNA follows: TGTGCCAGCAGCGTAGGTTCTAGCGGGGGGGCGAGTGAGACCCAGTACTTC. Translated: CASSVGSSGGASETQYF. The variable domain in full, completed from reference TRBV9 and TRBJ2-5, reads DSGVTQTPKHLITATGQRVTLRCSPRSGDLSVYWYQQSLDQGLQFLIQYYNGEERAKGNILERFSAQQFPDLHSELNLSSLELGDSALYFCASSVGSSGGASETQYFGPGTRLLVL.

This rearrangement joins TRBV7-6 to TRBJ2-1; 15 bases are shared with TRBD2. CDR3 length: 16 amino acids. CDR1 and CDR2 from the germline V gene are SGHVS and FNYEAQ. J lost 7 bases, V lost 5 bases, and 6 bases had no gene match. The CDR3 sequence is CASSAGLAGGRNEQFF. For the CDR3, the DNA is TGTGCCAGCAGCGCGGGACTAGCGGGAGGTCGGAATGAGCAGTTCTTC. Drawing the rest from reference TRBV7-6 and TRBJ2-1, the complete variable domain is GAGVSQSPRYKVTKRGQDVALRCDPISGHVSLYWYRQALGQGPEFLTYFNYEAQQDKSGLPNDRFSAERPEGSISTLTIQRTEQRDSAMYRCASSAGLAGGRNEQFFGPGTRLTVL.

The CDR3 region has the DNA TGCGCCAGCAGGTATTTCCCGCTGGGACATTTCTCTGGGGCCAACGTCCTGACTTTC. Translation: CASRYFPLGHFSGANVLTF. J is TRBJ2-6 and V is TRBV4-1, with a possible D match to TRBD1 (6 bases). The CDR3 is 19 amino acids. Trimming stripped 6 bases from V and 0 bases from J, with 21 bases between. Per germline, CDR1 MGHRA and CDR2 YSYEKL.

The gene calls are TRBV11-2 and TRBJ2-2; tentative D call: TRBD2 (5 bases). CDR1 is SGHAT and CDR2 is FQNNGV in the germline V gene. This CDR3 spans 14 amino acids. CDR3 protein: CAVLRVRNTGELFF. The CDR3 region has the DNA TGTGCAGTTCTGCGGGTTAGGAACACCGGGGAGCTGTTTTTT.

The chain has TRBV9 and TRBJ2-7; TRBD2 aligns across 8 bases. CDR1 SGDLS and CDR2 YYNGEE come from the germline V gene. After removal of 2 bases from V and 3 bases from J, the junction contained 10 bases not matched to a gene. The CDR3 loop spans 16 amino acids. The CDR3 spells CASSVNPGTRFYEQYF. The CDR3, as DNA: TGTGCCAGCAGCGTGAACCCCGGGACTAGGTTCTACGAGCAGTACTTC.

This sequence joins TRBV12-5 and TRBJ2-7, with 10 bases that match TRBD2. CDR1 and CDR2 (germline): LGHNT, FRNRAP. Germline trimming cut 4 bases from V and 2 bases from J; bases unmatched to any gene: 5. The CDR3 covers 15 residues. CDR3 nucleotides: TGTGCTAGTGGTTCGGGACTAGCGAATACCTACGAGCAGTACTTC. Protein: CASGSGLANTYEQYF.

The gene calls are TRBV6-1 and TRBJ1-6; a weak D match, TRBD1 (5 bases). CDR1 is MNHNS, CDR2 SASEGT, per germline. CDR3 length: 15 residues. V lost 2 bases to trimming and J lost 7 bases, with 12 bases between them. CDR3 sequence (DNA): TGTGCCAGCAGTGAATACGGGGGTACAAATTCACCCCTCCACTTT. This sequence encodes CASSEYGGTNSPLHF.